The 4 T cell receptor beta chains in this list originate from one sample, sequenced in a study of PD-1 blockade in classical Hodgkin lymphoma. In every patient, relapse followed autologous stem cell transplantation, while exposure to brentuximab vedotin differed. Using immunoSEQ multiplex PCR, the repertoire was profiled, and TCRdb retains in-frame clones only, with some absent. Of tens of thousands of clones in the sample, roughly 76% are singletons; the top ten hold over 12%. The material sequenced was peripheral blood mononuclear cells (PBMCs), taken before the second cycle of nivolumab. These receptors all come from a human donor with classical Hodgkin lymphoma.

The rearrangement joins TRBV5-6 to TRBJ2-1; 7 bases map to TRBD2. The CDR3 loop spans 16 amino acids. Trimming removed 0 bases from V and 1 base from J; junction bases left unmatched: 4. Germline CDR1 reads SGHDT; CDR2 reads YYEEEE. The CDR3 region is CASSLGREISYNEQFF. As DNA, the CDR3 is TGTGCCAGCAGCTTGGGGCGGGAGATTTCCTACAATGAGCAGTTCTTC.

This chain uses TRBV5-5 with TRBJ1-5; D is perhaps TRBD1 (6 bases). This CDR3 contains 14 residues. Trimming left V 2 bases short and J 5 bases short, with 11 bases between. Germline lookup yields CDR1 SGHKS and CDR2 YYEKEE (reference sequence). The CDR3 spells CASSLRDTYQPQHF. Written as DNA, the CDR3 is TGTGCCAGCAGCTTACGGGACACCTATCAGCCCCAGCATTTT.

The V and J genes are TRBV4-1 and TRBJ1-4; 7 bases match TRBD1. This CDR3 spans 12 amino acids. CDR1 and CDR2 from the germline V gene are MGHRA and YSYEKL. The J segment lost 13 bases and the V segment lost 2 bases, leaving 4 bases of the junction unmatched. CDR3 nucleotides: TGCGCCAGCAGCCAAACAGGGGAAGGACTGTTTTTT. This encodes CASSQTGEGLFF.

The rearrangement links TRBV9 to TRBJ2-1; TRBD1 agrees at 10 bases. CDR1 and CDR2 from the germline V gene are SGDLS and YYNGEE. Trimming removed 3 bases from V and 4 bases from J; junction bases left unmatched: 4. This CDR3 comprises 15 residues. Here the CDR3 DNA reads TGTGCCAGCAGCGCGGACAGGGGGTCTTACAATGAGCAGTTCTTC. It codes for CASSADRGSYNEQFF. Looking up the rest from reference TRBV9 and TRBJ2-1 gives the full variable domain: DSGVTQTPKHLITATGQRVTLRCSPRSGDLSVYWYQQSLDQGLQFLIQYYNGEERAKGNILERFSAQQFPDLHSELNLSSLELGDSALYFCASSADRGSYNEQFFGPGTRLTVL.